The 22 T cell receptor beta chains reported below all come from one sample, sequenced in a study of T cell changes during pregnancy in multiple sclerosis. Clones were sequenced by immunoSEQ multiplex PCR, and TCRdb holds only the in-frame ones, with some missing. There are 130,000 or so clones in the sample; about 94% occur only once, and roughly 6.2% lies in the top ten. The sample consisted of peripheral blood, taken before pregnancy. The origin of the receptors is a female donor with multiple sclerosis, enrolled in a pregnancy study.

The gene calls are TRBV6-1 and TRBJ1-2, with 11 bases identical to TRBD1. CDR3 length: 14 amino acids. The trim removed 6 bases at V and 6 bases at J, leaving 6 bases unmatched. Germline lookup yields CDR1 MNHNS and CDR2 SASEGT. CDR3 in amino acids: CASRKDRGQDGYTF. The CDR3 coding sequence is TGTGCCAGCAGAAAGGACAGGGGGCAGGATGGCTACACCTTC.

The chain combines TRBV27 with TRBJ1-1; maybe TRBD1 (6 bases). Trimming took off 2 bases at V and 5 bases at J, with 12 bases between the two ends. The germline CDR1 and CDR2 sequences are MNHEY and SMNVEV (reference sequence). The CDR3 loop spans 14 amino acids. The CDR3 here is CASSLGTRGTEAFF. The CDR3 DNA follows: TGTGCCAGCAGTTTAGGGACGAGGGGGACTGAAGCTTTCTTT.

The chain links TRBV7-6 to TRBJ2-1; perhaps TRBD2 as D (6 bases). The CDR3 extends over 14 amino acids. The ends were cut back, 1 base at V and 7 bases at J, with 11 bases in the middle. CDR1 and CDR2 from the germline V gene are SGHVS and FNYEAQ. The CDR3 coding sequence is TGTGCCAGCAGCTTAGAGGGGAGGAGGAATGAGCAGTTCTTC. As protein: CASSLEGRRNEQFF.

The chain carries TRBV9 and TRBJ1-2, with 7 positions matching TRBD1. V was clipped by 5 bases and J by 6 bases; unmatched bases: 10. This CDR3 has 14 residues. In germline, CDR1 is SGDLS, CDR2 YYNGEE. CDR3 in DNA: TGTGCCAGCAGACCGACAGGGTGGAATGATGGCTACACCTTC. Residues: CASRPTGWNDGYTF.

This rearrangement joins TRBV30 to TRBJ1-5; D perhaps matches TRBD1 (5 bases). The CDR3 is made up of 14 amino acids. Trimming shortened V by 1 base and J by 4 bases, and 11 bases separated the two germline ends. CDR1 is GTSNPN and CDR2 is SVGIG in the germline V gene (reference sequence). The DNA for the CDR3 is TGTGCCTGGAGTGGCGGGACGCTGAATCAGCCCCAGCATTTT. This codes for CAWSGGTLNQPQHF.

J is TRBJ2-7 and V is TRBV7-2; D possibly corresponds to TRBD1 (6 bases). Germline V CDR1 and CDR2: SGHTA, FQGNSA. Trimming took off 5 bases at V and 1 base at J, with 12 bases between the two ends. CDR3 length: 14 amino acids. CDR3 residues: CASSPDRFSYEQYF. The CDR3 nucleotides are TGTGCCAGCAGCCCGGACAGATTTTCCTACGAGCAGTACTTC. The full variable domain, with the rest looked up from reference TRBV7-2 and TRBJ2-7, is GAGVSQSPSNKVTEKGKDVELRCDPISGHTALYWYRQSLGQGLEFLIYFQGNSAPDKSGLPSDRFSAERTGGSVSTLTIQRTQQEDSAVYLCASSPDRFSYEQYFGPGTRLTVT.

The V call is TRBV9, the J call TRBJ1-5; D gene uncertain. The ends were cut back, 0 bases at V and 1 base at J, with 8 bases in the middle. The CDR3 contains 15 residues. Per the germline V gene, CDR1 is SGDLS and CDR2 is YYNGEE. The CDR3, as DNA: TGTGCCAGCAGCGTAGGACCAGGAAGCAATCAGCCCCAGCATTTT. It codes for CASSVGPGSNQPQHF.

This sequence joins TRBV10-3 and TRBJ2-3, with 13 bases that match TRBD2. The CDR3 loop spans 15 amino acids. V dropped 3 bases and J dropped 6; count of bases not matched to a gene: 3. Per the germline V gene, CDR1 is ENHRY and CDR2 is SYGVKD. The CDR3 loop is CAISELAGGADTQYF. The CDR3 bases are TGTGCCATCAGTGAACTAGCGGGAGGGGCGGATACGCAGTATTTT.

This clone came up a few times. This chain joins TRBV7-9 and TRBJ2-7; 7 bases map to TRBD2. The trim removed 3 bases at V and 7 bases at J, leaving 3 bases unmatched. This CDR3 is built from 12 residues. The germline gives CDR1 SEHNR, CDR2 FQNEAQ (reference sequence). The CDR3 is CASSLGGREQYF. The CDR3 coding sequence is TGTGCCAGCAGCTTGGGAGGGCGAGAGCAGTACTTC. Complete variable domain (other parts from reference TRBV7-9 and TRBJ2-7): DTGVSQNPRHKITKRGQNVTFRCDPISEHNRLYWYRQTLGQGPEFLTYFQNEAQLEKSRLLSDRFSAERPKGSFSTLEIQRTEQGDSAMYLCASSLGGREQYFGPGTRLTVT.

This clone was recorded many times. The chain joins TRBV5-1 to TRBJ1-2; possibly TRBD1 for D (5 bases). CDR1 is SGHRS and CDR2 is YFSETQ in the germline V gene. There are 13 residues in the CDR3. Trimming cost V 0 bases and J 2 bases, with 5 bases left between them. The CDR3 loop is CASSLGQNYGYTF. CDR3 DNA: TGCGCCAGCAGCTTGGGACAGAACTATGGCTACACCTTC.

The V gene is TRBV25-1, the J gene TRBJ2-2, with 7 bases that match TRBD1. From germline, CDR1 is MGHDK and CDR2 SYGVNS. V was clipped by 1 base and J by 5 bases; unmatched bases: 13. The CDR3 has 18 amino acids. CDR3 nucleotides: TGTGCCAGCAGTGAATGGGCGAAAAAGACAGGGAAAACCGGGGAGCTGTTTTTT. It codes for CASSEWAKKTGKTGELFF.

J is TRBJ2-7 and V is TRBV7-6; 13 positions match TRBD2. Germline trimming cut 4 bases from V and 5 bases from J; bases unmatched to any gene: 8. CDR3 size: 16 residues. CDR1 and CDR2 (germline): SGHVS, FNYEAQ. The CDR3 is CASSSNGLAGENEQYF. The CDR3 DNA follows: TGTGCCAGCAGCTCTAATGGACTAGCGGGGGAAAACGAGCAGTACTTC.

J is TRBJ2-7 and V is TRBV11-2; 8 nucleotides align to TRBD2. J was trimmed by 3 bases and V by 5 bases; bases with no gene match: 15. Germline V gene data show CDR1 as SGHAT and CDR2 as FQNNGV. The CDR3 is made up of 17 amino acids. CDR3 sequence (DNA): TGTGCCAGCAGCCCCCTTCGGGCGGCGGGAGGAGGCTACGAGCAGTACTTC. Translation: CASSPLRAAGGGYEQYF.

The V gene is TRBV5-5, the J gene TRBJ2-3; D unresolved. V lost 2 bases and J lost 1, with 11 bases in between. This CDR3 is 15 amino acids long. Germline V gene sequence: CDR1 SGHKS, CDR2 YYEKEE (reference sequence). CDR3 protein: CASSFLDLGTDTQYF. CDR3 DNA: TGTGCCAGCAGCTTCCTAGATCTAGGCACAGATACGCAGTATTTT.

CDR3 bases: TGTGCCAGCAGCGATACAGGGCGCTCACCCCTCCACTTT. Amino acids: CASSDTGRSPLHF. The rearrangement uses TRBV6-5 and TRBJ1-6; D possibly corresponds to TRBD1 (6 bases). CDR1 MNHEY and CDR2 SVGAGI come from the germline V gene. This CDR3 is 13 amino acids long. Trimming took off 6 bases at V and 10 bases at J, with 13 bases between the two ends.

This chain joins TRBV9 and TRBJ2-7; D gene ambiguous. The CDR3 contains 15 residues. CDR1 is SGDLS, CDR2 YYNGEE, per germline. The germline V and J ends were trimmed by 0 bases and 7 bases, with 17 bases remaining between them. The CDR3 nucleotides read TGTGCCAGCAGCGTAGCGGCAGGAACTCCTACGGAGCAGTACTTC. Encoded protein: CASSVAAGTPTEQYF.

CDR3 loop: CASSFSTVSYEQYF. The CDR3 nucleotides read TGTGCCAGCAGCTTCTCGACAGTTTCCTACGAGCAGTACTTC. This chain joins TRBV11-2 and TRBJ2-7; D possibly corresponds to TRBD1 (5 bases). Looked up from germline, CDR1 is SGHAT and CDR2 is FQNNGV. V lost 3 bases to trimming and J lost 1 base, with 10 bases between them. The CDR3 sequence is 14 residues long.

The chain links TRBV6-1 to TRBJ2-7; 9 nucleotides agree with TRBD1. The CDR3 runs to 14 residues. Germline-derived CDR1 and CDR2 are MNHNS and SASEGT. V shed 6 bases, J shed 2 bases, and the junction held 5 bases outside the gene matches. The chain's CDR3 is CASSRTGVTYEQYF. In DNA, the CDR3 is TGTGCCAGCAGCAGGACAGGGGTAACCTACGAGCAGTACTTC.

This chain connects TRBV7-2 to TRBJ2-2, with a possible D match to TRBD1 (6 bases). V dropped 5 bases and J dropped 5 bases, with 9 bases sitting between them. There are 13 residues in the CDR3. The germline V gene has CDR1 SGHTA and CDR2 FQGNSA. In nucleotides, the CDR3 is TGTGCCAGCAGCCCTACAGGGACCGGGGAGCTGTTTTTT. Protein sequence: CASSPTGTGELFF.

CDR3 coding DNA: TGTGCCAGCAGCTTAGGGGCAGGGAAGTTAAGCAATCAGCCCCAGCATTTT. It yields the protein CASSLGAGKLSNQPQHF. This chain connects TRBV7-8 to TRBJ1-5; tentative D call: TRBD1 (5 bases). Germline CDR1 SGHVS, CDR2 FQNEAQ. V lost 1 base and J lost 1, with 14 bases in between. The CDR3 has 17 amino acids.

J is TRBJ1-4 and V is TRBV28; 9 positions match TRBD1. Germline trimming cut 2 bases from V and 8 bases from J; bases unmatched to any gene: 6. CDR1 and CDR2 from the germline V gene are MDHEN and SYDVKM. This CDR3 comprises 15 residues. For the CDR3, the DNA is TGTGCCAGCAGTTTAGAAGGGACAGGGAGCGAAAAACTGTTTTTT. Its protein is CASSLEGTGSEKLFF. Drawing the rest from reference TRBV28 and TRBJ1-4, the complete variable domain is DVKVTQSSRYLVKRTGEKVFLECVQDMDHENMFWYRQDPGLGLRLIYFSYDVKMKEKGDIPEGYSVSREKKERFSLILESASTNQTSMYLCASSLEGTGSEKLFFGSGTQLSVL.

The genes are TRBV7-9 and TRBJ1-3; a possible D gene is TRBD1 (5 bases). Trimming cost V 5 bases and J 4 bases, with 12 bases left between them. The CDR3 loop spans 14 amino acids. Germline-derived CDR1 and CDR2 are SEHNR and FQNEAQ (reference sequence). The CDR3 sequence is CASSLSGPGNTIYF. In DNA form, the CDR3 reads TGTGCCAGCAGCCTCTCAGGGCCCGGAAACACCATATATTTT.